Described below is a single TCR beta chain sequence and its context. The target antigen is unknown. The data are from a study of memory CD4+ T cells and cytomegalovirus serostatus. General study points: Each of some 67 CMV-associated TCRbeta sequences occurred in one to five individuals.

Assay used: immunoSEQ multiplex PCR; TCRdb lists only in-frame clones, some missing. The table lists some 39,000 clones, around 79% of them singletons, with approximately 0.8% in the top ten. The sort gate was single viable CD3+CD4+CD8-CD45RO+ cells for memory CD4+ T cells. Positive selection with CD4 microbeads enriched total CD4+ T cells. Germline lookup yields CDR1 SGHTA and CDR2 FQGNSA. This CDR3 is built from 13 residues. V shed 5 bases and J 5 bases; nucleotides not matched to a gene: 5. The source material was memory CD4+ T cells from blood. The chain couples TRBV7-2 to TRBJ2-5; 7 bases line up with TRBD1. The TCR was taken from an adult in good health and CMV-seronegative. The CDR3 DNA sequence: TGTGCCAGCAGCAAGACAGGGATGGAGACCCAGTACTTC. This encodes CASSKTGMETQYF.